This is a list of T cell receptor beta chains from one sample in a study of cytomegalovirus exposure and HLA in healthy donors. Generated by immunoSEQ multiplex PCR, the TCRdb table keeps only in-frame clones and is missing some. Of about 140,000 clones listed, approximately 82% are singletons. Sequences were obtained from PBMCs. The receptors here all came from a man aged 25 to 45 in good health and CMV-seropositive. Both conserved end residues are part of each CDR3. D genes are given only for firm matches. The size field is filled for only some rows; it gives once, few, many or a size class.

>-|-|TRBV7-9|TRBJ2-7
CSSNIDNTPSYEQYF
TGTTCCAGCAACATCGACAATACCCCCTCCTACGAGCAGTACTTC
>-|TRBD2|TRBV4-1|TRBJ2-5
CASSQPETGLPGSQYF
TGCGCCAGCAGCCAGCCCGAGACGGGACTACCGGGGAGCCAGTACTTC
>-|TRBD1|TRBV2|TRBJ2-7
CASSGGLTGGEQYF
TGTGCCAGCAGTGGGGGTCTGACAGGGGGCGAGCAGTACTTC
>-|TRBD2|TRBV28|TRBJ2-5
CASSLGTSGGQETQYF
TGTGCCAGCAGTCTAGGGACTAGCGGGGGCCAAGAGACCCAGTACTTC
>-|-|TRBV19|TRBJ1-5
CASSMNRADQPQHF
TGTGCCAGTAGTATGAACAGGGCGGATCAGCCCCAGCATTTT
>-|-|TRBV6-1|TRBJ2-2
CASSEGIAGELFF
TGTGCCAGCAGTGAAGGTATCGCCGGGGAGCTGTTTTTT
>-|TRBD2|TRBV14|TRBJ2-7
CASSPLGGSGGSYEQYF
TGTGCCAGCAGCCCCTTAGGGGGTAGCGGGGGCTCCTACGAGCAGTACTTC
>-|-|TRBV29-1|TRBJ1-1
CSVEEIRGQNTEAFF
TGCAGCGTTGAAGAGATCAGGGGACAGAACACTGAAGCTTTCTTT
>-|-|TRBV2|TRBJ2-1
CASRPGQPANEQFF
TGTGCCAGCAGGCCGGGACAACCCGCCAATGAGCAGTTCTTC
>-|TRBD1|TRBV15|TRBJ2-1
CATSRKPGQLSSYNEQFF
TGTGCCACCAGCAGAAAACCGGGACAGTTGAGCTCCTACAATGAGCAGTTCTTC
>-|-|TRBV7-9|TRBJ2-7
CSSNYYGGYEQYF
TGTTCCAGCAATTATTACGGAGGCTACGAGCAGTACTTC
>-|-|TRBV15|TRBJ2-3
CATSRARTGVGTDTQYF
TGTGCCACCAGCAGAGCAAGAACGGGGGTTGGCACAGATACGCAGTATTTT
>-|TRBD2|TRBV7-9|TRBJ2-2
CAYRGREHTGELFF
TGTGCCTACAGAGGGAGGGAGCACACCGGGGAGCTGTTTTTT
>few|-|TRBV19|TRBJ2-7
CASSMAVTSYEQYF
TGTGCCAGTAGTATGGCGGTTACTTCCTACGAGCAGTACTTC
>-|-|TRBV2|TRBJ2-2
CASKTDPNTGELFF
TGTGCCAGCAAGACTGATCCGAACACCGGGGAGCTGTTTTTT
>-|-|TRBV6-5|TRBJ2-1
CASSYSGGEQFF
TGTGCCAGCAGTTACTCTGGGGGGGAGCAGTTCTTC
>-|TRBD2|TRBV10-2|TRBJ2-1
CASRPSGGSSYNEQFF
TGCGCCAGCAGACCCAGCGGGGGAAGCTCCTACAATGAGCAGTTCTTC
>-|-|TRBV7-9|TRBJ2-7
CSSSSDSAKQYF
TGTTCCAGCAGCTCTGACTCTGCGAAGCAGTACTTC
>-|-|TRBV19|TRBJ1-2
CASSIDLEYGYTF
TGTGCCAGTAGTATAGATCTTGAGTATGGCTACACCTTC
>-|TRBD1|TRBV11-3|TRBJ2-1
CASSYRGSHNEQFF
TGTGCCAGCAGTTACAGGGGGTCCCACAATGAGCAGTTCTTC
>-|TRBD2|TRBV9|TRBJ2-3
CASSALAGGLRSTDTQYF
TGTGCCAGCAGCGCTCTAGCGGGGGGGCTCCGGAGCACAGATACGCAGTATTTT
>-|-|TRBV2|TRBJ2-5
CASGTRQETQYF
TGTGCCAGTGGGACTCGACAAGAGACCCAGTACTTC
>-|TRBD1|TRBV6-5|TRBJ1-2
CASKEETGSGYGYTF
TGTGCCAGCAAGGAAGAGACAGGGTCGGGCTATGGCTACACCTTC
>-|-|TRBV9|TRBJ1-1
CASSVGFRSGPGAEAFF
TGTGCCAGCAGCGTAGGTTTTAGGTCAGGGCCTGGGGCTGAAGCTTTCTTT
>-|-|TRBV6-6|TRBJ2-6
CASGSSGANVLTF
TGTGCCAGCGGCAGCTCTGGGGCCAACGTCCTGACTTTC
>once|TRBD2|TRBV7-2|TRBJ2-7
CASSFGTGGPYEQYF
TGTGCCAGCAGCTTTGGGACGGGAGGCCCCTACGAGCAGTACTTC
>-|-|TRBV10-3|TRBJ2-3
CAISESTGAGDTQYF
TGTGCCATCAGTGAGTCGACGGGAGCGGGAGATACGCAGTATTTT
>few|-|TRBV2|TRBJ1-2
CASSSAPIDRGYTF
TGTGCCAGCAGTTCTGCCCCGATCGACAGGGGCTACACCTTC
>-|-|TRBV28|TRBJ1-4
CASSLRGTTNEKLFF
TGTGCCAGCAGTTTAAGGGGAACAACTAATGAAAAACTGTTTTTT
>once|-|TRBV5-6|TRBJ2-1
CASKSVVEQFF
TGTGCCAGCAAATCGGTGGTTGAGCAGTTCTTC
>few|-|TRBV19|TRBJ2-5
CASSIGPPSAQYF
TGTGCCAGTAGTATAGGCCCACCCTCGGCCCAGTACTTC
>-|-|TRBV29-1|TRBJ2-1
CSVEDLGSSYNEQFF
TGCAGCGTTGAAGATCTGGGGAGCTCCTACAATGAGCAGTTCTTC
>-|-|TRBV2|TRBJ1-2
CASTEDRTAYGYTF
TGTGCCAGCACCGAAGACAGGACCGCTTATGGCTACACCTTC
>-|-|TRBV2|TRBJ2-2
CASRKRQAGTGELFF
TGTGCCAGCAGGAAGAGACAGGCGGGCACCGGGGAGCTGTTTTTT
>-|-|TRBV5-1|TRBJ1-1
CASSLVRETEAFF
TGCGCCAGCAGCTTGGTTCGGGAAACTGAAGCTTTCTTT
>-|-|TRBV6-4|TRBJ1-2
CASSDTGRGGYTF
TGTGCCAGCAGTGACACAGGACGTGGTGGCTACACCTTC
>-|-|TRBV4-1|TRBJ1-4
CASSQGRPLATSEKLFF
TGCGCCAGCAGCCAAGGACGTCCTCTGGCAACTAGTGAAAAACTGTTTTTT
>-|TRBD1|TRBV5-1|TRBJ2-3
CASSAGHRDRSTDTQYF
TGCGCCAGCAGCGCCGGACACCGGGACAGGAGCACAGATACGCAGTATTTT
>-|-|TRBV19|TRBJ1-2
CASSISTGGYGYTF
TGTGCCAGTAGTATTAGTACAGGCGGCTATGGCTACACCTTC
>-|TRBD2|TRBV5-1|TRBJ2-1
CASSLAASGGAGEQFF
TGCGCCAGCAGCTTGGCGGCTAGCGGGGGGGCCGGTGAGCAGTTCTTC
>once|TRBD1|TRBV30|TRBJ1-6
CAWSVRQGAKALHF
TGTGCCTGGAGTGTCCGACAGGGGGCAAAGGCCCTCCACTTT
>-|-|TRBV11-2|TRBJ2-3
CASSFLRPGLPDTQYF
TGTGCCAGCAGCTTCCTGCGGCCGGGGTTACCAGATACGCAGTATTTT
>-|-|TRBV14|TRBJ2-1
CASRGSTNEQFF
TGTGCCAGCCGGGGGAGCACCAATGAGCAGTTCTTC
>-|-|TRBV1|TRBJ2-5
CTSSHGRGAGETQYF
TGCACCAGCAGCCACGGGCGGGGGGCCGGGGAGACCCAGTACTTC
>-|-|TRBV2|TRBJ2-2
CASSEAEGRGRELFF
TGTGCCAGCAGTGAAGCGGAGGGTAGGGGCCGGGAGCTGTTTTTT
>-|TRBD1|TRBV7-9|TRBJ1-2
CASSRLDRGTYGYTF
TGTGCCAGCAGCCGTCTAGACAGGGGCACTTATGGCTACACCTTC
>-|-|TRBV6-5|TRBJ2-2
CASSWGLFTGELFF
TGTGCCAGCAGTTGGGGACTCTTCACCGGGGAGCTGTTTTTT
>-|TRBD1|TRBV7-9|TRBJ1-3
CASTQGGIDTIYF
TGTGCCAGCACCCAGGGGGGAATAGACACCATATATTTT
>few|-|TRBV27|TRBJ1-2
CASSFGYSYGYTF
TGTGCCAGCAGTTTCGGGTACTCCTATGGCTACACCTTC
>once|-|TRBV9|TRBJ2-1
CASSTGVLYNEQFF
TGTGCCAGTTCAACGGGGGTGCTCTACAATGAGCAGTTCTTC
>few|-|TRBV6-6|TRBJ1-1
CASKGYTEAFF
TGTGCCAGCAAGGGGTACACTGAAGCTTTCTTT
>-|-|TRBV18|TRBJ2-5
CASSPRISSGETQYF
TGTGCCAGCTCACCACGCATCAGTTCGGGAGAGACCCAGTACTTC
>-|-|TRBV2|TRBJ2-6
CASSDSGGGANVLTF
TGTGCCAGCAGTGACTCAGGTGGTGGGGCCAACGTCCTGACTTTC
>-|TRBD1|TRBV7-9|TRBJ2-7
CSSSTGTAKYEQYF
TGTTCCAGCAGCACAGGGACAGCGAAGTACGAGCAGTACTTC
>-|-|TRBV5-1|TRBJ2-3
CASSLPSVGDTQYF
TGCGCCAGCAGCTTGCCTAGCGTTGGAGATACGCAGTATTTT
>-|TRBD1|TRBV28|TRBJ2-1
CASTRTGTLGNEQFF
TGTGCCAGCACACGGACAGGGACTTTGGGCAATGAGCAGTTCTTC
>-|TRBD1|TRBV5-1|TRBJ2-5
CASSQIQQGAKETQYF
TGCGCCAGCAGCCAGATACAACAGGGGGCGAAAGAGACCCAGTACTTC